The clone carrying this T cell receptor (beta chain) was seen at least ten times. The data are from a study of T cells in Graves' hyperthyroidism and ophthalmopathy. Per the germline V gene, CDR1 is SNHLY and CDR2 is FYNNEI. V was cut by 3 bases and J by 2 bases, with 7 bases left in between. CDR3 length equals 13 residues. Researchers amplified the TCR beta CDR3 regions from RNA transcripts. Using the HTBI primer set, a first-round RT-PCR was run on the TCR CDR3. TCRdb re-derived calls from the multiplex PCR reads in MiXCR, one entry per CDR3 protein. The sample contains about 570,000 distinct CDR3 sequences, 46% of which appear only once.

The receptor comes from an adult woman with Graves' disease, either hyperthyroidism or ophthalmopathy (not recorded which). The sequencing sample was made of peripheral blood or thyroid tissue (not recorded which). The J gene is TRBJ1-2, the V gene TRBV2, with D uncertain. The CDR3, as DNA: TGTGCCAGCAGTGATGCAAGGAACTATGGCTACACCTTC. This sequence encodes CASSDARNYGYTF.